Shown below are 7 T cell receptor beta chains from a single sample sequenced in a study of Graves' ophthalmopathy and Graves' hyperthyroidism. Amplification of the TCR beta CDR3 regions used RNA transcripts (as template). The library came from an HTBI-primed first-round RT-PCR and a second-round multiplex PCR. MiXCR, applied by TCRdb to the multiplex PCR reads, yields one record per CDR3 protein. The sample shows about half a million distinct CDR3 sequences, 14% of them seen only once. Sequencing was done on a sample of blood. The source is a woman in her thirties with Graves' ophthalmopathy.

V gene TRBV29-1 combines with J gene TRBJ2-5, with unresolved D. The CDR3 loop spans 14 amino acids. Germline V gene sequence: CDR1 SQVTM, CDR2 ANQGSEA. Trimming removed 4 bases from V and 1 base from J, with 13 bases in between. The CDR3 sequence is CSVVEPSLQETQYF. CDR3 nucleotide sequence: TGCAGCGTTGTTGAGCCTTCCCTCCAAGAGACCCAGTACTTC.

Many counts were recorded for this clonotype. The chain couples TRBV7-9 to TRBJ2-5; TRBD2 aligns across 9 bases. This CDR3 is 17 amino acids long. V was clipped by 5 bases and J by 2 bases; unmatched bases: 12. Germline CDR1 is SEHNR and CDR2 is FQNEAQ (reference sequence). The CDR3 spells CASSVRAVAGVQETQYF. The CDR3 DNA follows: TGTGCCAGCAGCGTCCGGGCGGTAGCGGGGGTGCAAGAGACCCAGTACTTC.

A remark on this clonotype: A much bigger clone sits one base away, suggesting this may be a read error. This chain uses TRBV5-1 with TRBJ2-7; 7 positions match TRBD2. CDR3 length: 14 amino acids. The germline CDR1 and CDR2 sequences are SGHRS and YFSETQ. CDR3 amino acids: CVSSDSGGSYEQYF. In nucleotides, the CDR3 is TGCGTCAGCAGCGATTCGGGAGGCTCCTACGAGCAGTACTTC.

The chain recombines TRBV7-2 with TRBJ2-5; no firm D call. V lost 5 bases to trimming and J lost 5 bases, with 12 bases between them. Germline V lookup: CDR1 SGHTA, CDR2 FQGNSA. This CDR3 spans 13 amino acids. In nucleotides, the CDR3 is TGTGCCAGCAGCACCTATGGCCGGGAGACCCAGTACTTC. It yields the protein CASSTYGRETQYF.

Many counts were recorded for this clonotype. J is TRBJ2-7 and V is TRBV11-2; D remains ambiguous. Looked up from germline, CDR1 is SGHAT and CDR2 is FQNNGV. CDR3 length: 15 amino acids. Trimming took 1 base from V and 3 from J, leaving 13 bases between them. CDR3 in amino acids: CASSLGPGMYYEQYF. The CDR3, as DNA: TGTGCCAGCAGCTTAGGTCCCGGAATGTACTACGAGCAGTACTTC.

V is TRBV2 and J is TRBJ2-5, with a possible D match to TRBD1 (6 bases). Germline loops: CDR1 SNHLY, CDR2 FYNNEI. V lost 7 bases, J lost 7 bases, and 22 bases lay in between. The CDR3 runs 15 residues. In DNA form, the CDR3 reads TGTGCCAGCAATTGGGACACCCAAAACCCAAGGACCCAGTACTTC. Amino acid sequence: CASNWDTQNPRTQYF.

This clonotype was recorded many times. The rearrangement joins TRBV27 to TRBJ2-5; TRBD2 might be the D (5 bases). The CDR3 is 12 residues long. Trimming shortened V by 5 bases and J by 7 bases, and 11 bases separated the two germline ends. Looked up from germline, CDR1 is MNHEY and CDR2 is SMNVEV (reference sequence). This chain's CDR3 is CASSILGGTQYF. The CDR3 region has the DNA TGTGCCAGCAGTATCCTAGGAGGGACCCAGTACTTC.